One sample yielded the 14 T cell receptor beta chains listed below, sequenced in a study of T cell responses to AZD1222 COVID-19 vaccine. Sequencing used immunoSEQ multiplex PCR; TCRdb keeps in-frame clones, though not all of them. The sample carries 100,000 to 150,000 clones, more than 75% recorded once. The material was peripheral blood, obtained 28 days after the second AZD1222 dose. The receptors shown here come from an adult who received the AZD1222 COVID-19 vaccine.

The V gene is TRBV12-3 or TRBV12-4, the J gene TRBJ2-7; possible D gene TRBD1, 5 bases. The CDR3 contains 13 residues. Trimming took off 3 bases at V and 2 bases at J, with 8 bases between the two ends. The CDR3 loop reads CASSFRGPYEQYF. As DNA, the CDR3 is TGTGCCAGCAGTTTTAGGGGTCCCTACGAGCAGTACTTC.

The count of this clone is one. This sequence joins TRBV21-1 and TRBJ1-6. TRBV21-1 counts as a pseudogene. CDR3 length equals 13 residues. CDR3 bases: TGTGCCACCCCCAGAAGGGAGGTTTCACCCCTCCACTTT. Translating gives CATPRREVSPLHF.

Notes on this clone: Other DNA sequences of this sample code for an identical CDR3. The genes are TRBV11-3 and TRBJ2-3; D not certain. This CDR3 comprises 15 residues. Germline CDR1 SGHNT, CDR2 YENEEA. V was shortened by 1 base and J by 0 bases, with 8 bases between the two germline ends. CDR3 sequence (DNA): TGTGCCAGCAGCTTAGGGCTTACTAGCACAGATACGCAGTATTTT. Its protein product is CASSLGLTSTDTQYF.

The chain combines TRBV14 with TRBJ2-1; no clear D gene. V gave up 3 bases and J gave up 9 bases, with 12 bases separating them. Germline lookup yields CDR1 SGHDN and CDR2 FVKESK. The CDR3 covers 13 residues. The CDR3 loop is CASSQVWRPEQFF. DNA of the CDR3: TGTGCCAGCAGCCAGGTATGGAGACCTGAGCAGTTCTTC.

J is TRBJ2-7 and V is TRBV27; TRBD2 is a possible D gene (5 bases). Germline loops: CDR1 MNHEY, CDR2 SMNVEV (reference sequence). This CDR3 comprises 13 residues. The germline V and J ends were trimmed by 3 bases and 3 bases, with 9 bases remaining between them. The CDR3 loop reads CASSFGGLYEQYF. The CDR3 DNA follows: TGTGCCAGCAGTTTCGGAGGCCTCTACGAGCAGTACTTC.

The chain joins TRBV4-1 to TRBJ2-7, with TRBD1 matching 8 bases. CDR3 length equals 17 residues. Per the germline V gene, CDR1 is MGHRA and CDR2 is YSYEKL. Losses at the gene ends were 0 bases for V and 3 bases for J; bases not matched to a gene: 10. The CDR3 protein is CASSQDFSGQGLYEQYF. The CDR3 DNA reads TGCGCCAGCAGCCAAGATTTTAGCGGACAGGGTCTCTACGAGCAGTACTTC.

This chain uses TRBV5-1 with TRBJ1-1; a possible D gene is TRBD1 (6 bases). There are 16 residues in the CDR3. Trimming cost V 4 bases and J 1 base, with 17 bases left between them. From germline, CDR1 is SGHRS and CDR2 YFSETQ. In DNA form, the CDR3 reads TGCGCCAGCAGCCCGACCTGGGGGGCGCCGAACACTGAAGCTTTCTTT. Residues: CASSPTWGAPNTEAFF. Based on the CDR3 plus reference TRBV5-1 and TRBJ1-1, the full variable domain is KAGVTQTPRYLIKTRGQQVTLSCSPISGHRSVSWYQQTPGQGLQFLFEYFSETQRNKGNFPGRFSGRQFSNSRSEMNVSTLELGDSALYLCASSPTWGAPNTEAFFGQGTRLTVV.

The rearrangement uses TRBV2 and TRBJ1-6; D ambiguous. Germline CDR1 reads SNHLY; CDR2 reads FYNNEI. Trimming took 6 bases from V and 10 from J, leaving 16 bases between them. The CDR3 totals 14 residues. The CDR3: CASSRNARRSPLHF. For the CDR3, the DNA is TGTGCCAGCAGCCGGAACGCCAGGAGGTCACCCCTCCACTTT.

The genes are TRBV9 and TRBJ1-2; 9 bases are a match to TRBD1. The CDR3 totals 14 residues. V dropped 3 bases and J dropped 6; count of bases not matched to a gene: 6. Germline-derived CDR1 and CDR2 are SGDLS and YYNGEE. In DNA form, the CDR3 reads TGTGCCAGCAGCGACTACAGGGGGCTGAATGGCTACACCTTC. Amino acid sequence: CASSDYRGLNGYTF.

The CDR3 DNA is TGTGCCAGCAGCCTTCTAGGACAGCCACGGTGGGAGACCCAGTACTTC. This gives the protein CASSLLGQPRWETQYF. This rearrangement joins TRBV7-8 to TRBJ2-5, with a weak D call TRBD1 (6 bases). The germline V and J ends were trimmed by 5 bases and 5 bases, with 21 bases remaining between them. This CDR3 is built from 16 residues. Germline CDR1 SGHVS, CDR2 FQNEAQ.

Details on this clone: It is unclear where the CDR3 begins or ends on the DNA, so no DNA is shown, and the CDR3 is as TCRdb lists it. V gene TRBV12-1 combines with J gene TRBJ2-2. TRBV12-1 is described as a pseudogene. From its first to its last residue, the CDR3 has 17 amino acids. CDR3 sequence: CASSFGTGAKNTGELFF.

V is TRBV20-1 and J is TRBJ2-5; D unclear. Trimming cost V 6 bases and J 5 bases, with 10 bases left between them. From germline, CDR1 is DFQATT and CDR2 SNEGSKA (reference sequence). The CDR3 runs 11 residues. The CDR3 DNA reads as TGCAGTGCCATGGGTCACGAGACCCAGTACTTC. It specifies CSAMGHETQYF.

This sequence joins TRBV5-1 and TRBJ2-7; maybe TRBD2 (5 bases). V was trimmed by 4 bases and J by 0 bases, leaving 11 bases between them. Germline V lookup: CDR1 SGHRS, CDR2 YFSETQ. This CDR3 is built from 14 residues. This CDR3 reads CASSEGTNSYEQYF. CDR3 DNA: TGCGCCAGCAGCGAGGGTACCAACTCCTACGAGCAGTACTTC.

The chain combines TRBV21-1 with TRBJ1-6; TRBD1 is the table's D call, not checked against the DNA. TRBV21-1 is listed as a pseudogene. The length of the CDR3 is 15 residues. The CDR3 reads CASTRTGERYSPLHF. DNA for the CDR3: TGTGCCAGCACCCGGACAGGGGAACGGTATTCACCCCTCCACTTT.